This T cell receptor (beta chain) was documented in a study of T cell responses to AZD1222 COVID-19 vaccine. This CDR3 spans 12 amino acids. Germline CDR1 reads MNHEY; CDR2 reads SVGEGT. The ends were cut back, 5 bases at V and 5 bases at J, with 9 bases in the middle. Sequencing was performed with immunoSEQ multiplex PCR; in TCRdb, only in-frame clones are kept and a portion is missing. The table has 150,000 or so clones, roughly 90% seen once. The specimen comprised peripheral blood, sampled on day 0 of AZD1222 vaccination. The chain uses TRBV6-2 or TRBV6-3 and TRBJ1-1; no clear D gene. The sequence derives from an adult in good health. The CDR3 region is CASSGRLTEAFF. The CDR3 bases are TGTGCCAGCAGTGGACGGTTGACTGAAGCTTTCTTT.